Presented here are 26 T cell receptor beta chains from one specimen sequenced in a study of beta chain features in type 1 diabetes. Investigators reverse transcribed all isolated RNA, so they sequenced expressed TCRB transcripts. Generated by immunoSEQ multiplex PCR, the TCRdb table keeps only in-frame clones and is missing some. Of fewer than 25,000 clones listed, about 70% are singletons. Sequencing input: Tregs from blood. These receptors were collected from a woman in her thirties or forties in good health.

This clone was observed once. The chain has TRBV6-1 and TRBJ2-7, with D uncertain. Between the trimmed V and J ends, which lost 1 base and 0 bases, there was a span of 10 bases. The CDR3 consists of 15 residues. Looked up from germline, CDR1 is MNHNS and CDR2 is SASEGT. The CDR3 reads CASSEGGVLSYEQYF. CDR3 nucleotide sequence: TGTGCCAGCAGTGAAGGAGGTGTCCTCTCCTACGAGCAGTACTTC.

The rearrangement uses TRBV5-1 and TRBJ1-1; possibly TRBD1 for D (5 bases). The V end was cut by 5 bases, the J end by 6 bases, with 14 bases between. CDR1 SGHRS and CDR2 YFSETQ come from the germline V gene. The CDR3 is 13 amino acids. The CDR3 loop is CASSSTAGAEAFF. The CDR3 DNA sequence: TGCGCCAGCAGTTCGACAGCGGGTGCTGAAGCTTTCTTT.

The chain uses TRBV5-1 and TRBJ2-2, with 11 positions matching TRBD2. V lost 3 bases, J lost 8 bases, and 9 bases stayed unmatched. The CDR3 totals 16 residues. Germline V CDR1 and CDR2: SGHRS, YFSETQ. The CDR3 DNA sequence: TGCGCCAGCAGCTGGATTAGCGGGGGGGCCGGAGGGGAGCTGTTTTTT. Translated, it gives CASSWISGGAGGELFF. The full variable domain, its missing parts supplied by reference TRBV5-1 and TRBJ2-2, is KAGVTQTPRYLIKTRGQQVTLSCSPISGHRSVSWYQQTPGQGLQFLFEYFSETQRNKGNFPGRFSGRQFSNSRSEMNVSTLELGDSALYLCASSWISGGAGGELFFGEGSRLTVL.

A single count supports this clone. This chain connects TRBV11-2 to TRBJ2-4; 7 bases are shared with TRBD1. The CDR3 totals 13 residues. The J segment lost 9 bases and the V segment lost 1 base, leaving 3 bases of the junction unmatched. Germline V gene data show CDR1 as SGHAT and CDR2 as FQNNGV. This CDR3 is CASSLAGGSIQYF. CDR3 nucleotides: TGTGCCAGCAGCTTAGCAGGGGGAAGCATTCAGTACTTC.

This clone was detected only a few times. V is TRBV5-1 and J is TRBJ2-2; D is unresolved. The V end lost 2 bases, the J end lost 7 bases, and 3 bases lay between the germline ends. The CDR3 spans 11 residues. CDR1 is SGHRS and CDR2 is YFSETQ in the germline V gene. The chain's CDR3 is CASSFGGELFF. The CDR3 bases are TGCGCCAGCAGCTTCGGCGGGGAGCTGTTTTTT.

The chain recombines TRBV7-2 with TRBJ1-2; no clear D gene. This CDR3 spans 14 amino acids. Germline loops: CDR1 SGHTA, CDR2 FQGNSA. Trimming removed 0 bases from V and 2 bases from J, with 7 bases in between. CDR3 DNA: TGTGCCAGCAGCTTAGCGGGCCAGAACTATGGCTACACCTTC. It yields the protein CASSLAGQNYGYTF. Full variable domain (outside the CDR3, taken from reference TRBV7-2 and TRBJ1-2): GAGVSQSPSNKVTEKGKDVELRCDPISGHTALYWYRQSLGQGLEFLIYFQGNSAPDKSGLPSDRFSAERTGGSVSTLTIQRTQQEDSAVYLCASSLAGQNYGYTFGSGTRLTVV.

CDR3 amino acids: CSVRGTGGPTDTQYF. CDR3 sequence (DNA): TGCAGCGTTCGTGGGACAGGGGGCCCCACAGATACGCAGTATTTT. The chain recombines TRBV29-1 with TRBJ2-3; 12 positions agree with TRBD1. Germline V gives CDR1 SQVTM, CDR2 ANQGSEA. CDR3 length: 15 residues. Losses at the gene ends were 5 bases for V and 2 bases for J; bases not matched to a gene: 5.

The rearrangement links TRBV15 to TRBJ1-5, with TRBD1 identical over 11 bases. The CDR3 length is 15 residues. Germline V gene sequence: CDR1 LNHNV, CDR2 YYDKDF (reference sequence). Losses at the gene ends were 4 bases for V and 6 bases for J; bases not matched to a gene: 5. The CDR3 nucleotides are TGTGCCACCAGCACCCCGGACAGGGGGCGTCAGCCCCAGCATTTT. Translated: CATSTPDRGRQPQHF.

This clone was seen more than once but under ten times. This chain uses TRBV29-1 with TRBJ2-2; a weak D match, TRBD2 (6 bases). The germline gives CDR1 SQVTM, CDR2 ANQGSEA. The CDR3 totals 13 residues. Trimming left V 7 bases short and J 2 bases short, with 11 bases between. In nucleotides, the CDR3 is TGCAGCGCCGAGGACTACAACACCGGGGAGCTGTTTTTT. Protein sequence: CSAEDYNTGELFF.

The CDR3 DNA reads TGCAGCGTTGGGGGGACGGGGGTCTCTGGGGCCAACGTCCTGACTTTC. Encoded protein: CSVGGTGVSGANVLTF. This chain uses TRBV29-1 with TRBJ2-6, with D tentatively TRBD2 (6 bases). The CDR3 has 16 amino acids. The germline gives CDR1 SQVTM, CDR2 ANQGSEA. Trimming took 4 bases from V and 0 from J, leaving 13 bases between them. Looking up the rest from reference TRBV29-1 and TRBJ2-6 gives the full variable domain: SAVISQKPSRDICQRGTSLTIQCQVDSQVTMMFWYRQQPGQSLTLIATANQGSEATYESGFVIDKFPISRPNLTFSTLTVSNMSPEDSSIYLCSVGGTGVSGANVLTFGAGSRLTVL.

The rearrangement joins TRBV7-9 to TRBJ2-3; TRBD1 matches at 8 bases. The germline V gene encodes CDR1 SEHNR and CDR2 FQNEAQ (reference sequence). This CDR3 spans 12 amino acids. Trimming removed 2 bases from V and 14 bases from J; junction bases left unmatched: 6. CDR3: CASSLYQGAGYF. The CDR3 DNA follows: TGTGCCAGCAGCTTATACCAGGGGGCGGGGTATTTT.

The DNA of the CDR3 is TGTGCCAGCTCACCCCCCCCGGGGACTGAAGCTTTCTTT. It is translated as CASSPPPGTEAFF. V and J are TRBV18 and TRBJ1-1, with unresolved D. The germline CDR1 and CDR2 sequences are KGHSH and LQKENI. The CDR3 is 13 residues long. The ends were cut back, 3 bases at V and 5 bases at J, with 10 bases in the middle.

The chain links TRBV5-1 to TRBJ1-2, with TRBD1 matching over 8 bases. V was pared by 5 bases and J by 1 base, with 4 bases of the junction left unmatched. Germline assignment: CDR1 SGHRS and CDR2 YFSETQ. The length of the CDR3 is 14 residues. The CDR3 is CASSGTGLNYGYTF. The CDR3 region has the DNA TGCGCCAGCAGTGGGACAGGCCTTAACTATGGCTACACCTTC.

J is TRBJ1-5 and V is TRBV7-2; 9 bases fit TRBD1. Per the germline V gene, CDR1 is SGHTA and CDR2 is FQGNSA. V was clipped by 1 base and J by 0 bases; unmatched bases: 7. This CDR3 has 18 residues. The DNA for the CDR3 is TGTGCCAGCAGCTTAGGGGGGACAGGGATTGATAGCAATCAGCCCCAGCATTTT. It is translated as CASSLGGTGIDSNQPQHF. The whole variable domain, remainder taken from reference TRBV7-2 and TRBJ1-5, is GAGVSQSPSNKVTEKGKDVELRCDPISGHTALYWYRQSLGQGLEFLIYFQGNSAPDKSGLPSDRFSAERTGGSVSTLTIQRTQQEDSAVYLCASSLGGTGIDSNQPQHFGDGTRLSIL.

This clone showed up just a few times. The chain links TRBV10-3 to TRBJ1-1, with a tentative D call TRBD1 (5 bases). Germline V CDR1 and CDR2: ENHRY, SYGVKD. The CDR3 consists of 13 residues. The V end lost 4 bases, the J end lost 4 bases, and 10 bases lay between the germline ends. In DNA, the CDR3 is TGTGCCATCAGTGTGGGGCCGGGCACTGAAGCTTTCTTT. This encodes CAISVGPGTEAFF.

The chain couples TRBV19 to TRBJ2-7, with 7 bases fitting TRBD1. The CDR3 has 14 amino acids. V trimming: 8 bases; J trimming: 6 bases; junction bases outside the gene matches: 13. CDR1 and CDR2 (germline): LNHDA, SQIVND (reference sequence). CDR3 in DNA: TGTGCCAGTTCCAGTCGACAGGGTGGAGGCGAGCAGTACTTC. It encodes CASSSRQGGGEQYF.

The CDR3 bases are TGTGCCAGCAGTACCATACCACTAGCGGGGCAGTATTTT. Translating it yields CASSTIPLAGQYF. The V and J genes are TRBV9 and TRBJ2-3; 9 bases match TRBD2. The V and J ends lost 5 bases and 11 bases, in that order; junction bases with no gene match: 9. CDR1 and CDR2 (germline): SGDLS, YYNGEE. The CDR3 runs to 13 residues.

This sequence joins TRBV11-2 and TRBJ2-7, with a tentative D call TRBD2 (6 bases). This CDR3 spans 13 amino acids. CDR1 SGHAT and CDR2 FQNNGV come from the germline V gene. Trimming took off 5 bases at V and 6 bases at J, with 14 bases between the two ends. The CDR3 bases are TGTGCCAGCAGCCGGCAGATGGGGGGCGAGCAGTACTTC. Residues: CASSRQMGGEQYF. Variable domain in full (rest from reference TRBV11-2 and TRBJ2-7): EAGVAQSPRYKIIEKRQSVAFWCNPISGHATLYWYQQILGQGPKLLIQFQNNGVVDDSQLPKDRFSAERLKGVDSTLKIQPAKLEDSAVYLCASSRQMGGEQYFGPGTRLTVT.

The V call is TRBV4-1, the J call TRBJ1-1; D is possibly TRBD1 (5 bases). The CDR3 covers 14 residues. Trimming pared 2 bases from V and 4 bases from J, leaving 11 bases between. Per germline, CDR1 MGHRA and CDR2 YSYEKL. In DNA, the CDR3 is TGCGCCAGCAGCCAACCCCAGGGAAGCACTGAAGCTTTCTTT. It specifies CASSQPQGSTEAFF.

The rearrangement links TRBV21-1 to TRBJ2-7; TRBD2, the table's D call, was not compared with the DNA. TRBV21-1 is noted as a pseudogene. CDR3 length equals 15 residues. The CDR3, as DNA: TGTGCCAGCCTAGAGTTAGCGGGGTGCACCTACGAGCAGTACTTC. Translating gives CASLELAGCTYEQYF.

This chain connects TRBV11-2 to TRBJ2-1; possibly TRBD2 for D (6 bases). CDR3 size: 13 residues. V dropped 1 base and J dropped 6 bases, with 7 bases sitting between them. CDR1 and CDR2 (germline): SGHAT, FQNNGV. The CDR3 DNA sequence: TGTGCCAGCAGCTTAGCCGGGGGCAATGAGCAGTTCTTC. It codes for CASSLAGGNEQFF.

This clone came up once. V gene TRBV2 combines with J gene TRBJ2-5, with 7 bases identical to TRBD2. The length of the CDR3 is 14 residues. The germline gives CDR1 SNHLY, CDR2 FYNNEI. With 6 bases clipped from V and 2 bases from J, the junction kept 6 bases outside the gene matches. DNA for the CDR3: TGTGCCAGCAGGGTGGGAGGGACTCAAGAGACCCAGTACTTC. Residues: CASRVGGTQETQYF.

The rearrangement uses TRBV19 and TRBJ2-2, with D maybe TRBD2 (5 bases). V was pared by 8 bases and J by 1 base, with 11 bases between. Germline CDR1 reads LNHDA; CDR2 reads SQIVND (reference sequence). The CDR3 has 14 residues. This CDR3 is CASGRGQNTGELFF. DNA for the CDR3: TGTGCCAGTGGGAGAGGCCAGAACACCGGGGAGCTGTTTTTT.

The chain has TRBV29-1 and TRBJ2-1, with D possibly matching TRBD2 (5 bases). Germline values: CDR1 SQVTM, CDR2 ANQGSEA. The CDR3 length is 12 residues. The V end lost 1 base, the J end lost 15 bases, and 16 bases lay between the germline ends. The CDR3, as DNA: TGCAGCGTTGAAGGGGCGGGTTCTCCGAGGTTCTTC. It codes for CSVEGAGSPRFF.

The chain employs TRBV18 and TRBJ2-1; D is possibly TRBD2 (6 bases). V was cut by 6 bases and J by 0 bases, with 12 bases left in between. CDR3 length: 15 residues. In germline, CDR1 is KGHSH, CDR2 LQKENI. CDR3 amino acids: CASSSSGYSYNEQFF. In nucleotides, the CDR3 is TGTGCCAGCTCGTCAAGCGGGTACTCCTACAATGAGCAGTTCTTC.

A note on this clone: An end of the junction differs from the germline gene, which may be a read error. The CDR3 protein is CASSLTGTSGGEHF. CDR3 DNA sequence: TGCGCCAGCAGCTTAACCGGGACTAGCGGGGGGGAACACTTC. The genes are TRBV5-1 and TRBJ2-5; 16 nucleotides align to TRBD2. Germline lookup yields CDR1 SGHRS and CDR2 YFSETQ. CDR3 length equals 14 residues.